This T cell receptor beta chain was found in a study of CD8+ T cells in alopecia areata. Study conclusions and caveats: Clonality in lesional scalp, especially alopecia totalis/universalis, exceeded that of normal scalp. TCR sharing was clearer in mice than between patients, perhaps partly owing to patient HLA diversity. Both scalp clonality and the expanded CD8+ clones among the top 100 showed a significant decrease with tofacitinib.

The CDR3 has 14 amino acids. The V gene end was trimmed by 0 bases and the J gene end by 4 bases; junction bases not matched to a gene: 2. The V gene's germline CDR1 is MGHRA and CDR2 YSYEKL. About this clone: What it binds is not known.

RNA extraction and reverse transcription yielded cDNA as sequencing template. Profiled with immunoSEQ multiplex PCR; TCRdb holds only in-frame clones, not every one. The table records fewer than 100,000 clones, around 55% of them present only once. The treatment is: oral pan-JAK inhibitor, 5-10 mg twice daily. Sampling of alopecia areata patients yielded lesional scalp punch biopsies as well as peripheral blood. The specimen comprised CD8+ T cells sorted from blood, sampled at week 4, from a patient treated with tofacitinib. The sequence was obtained from a human donor with alopecia areata. The rearrangement uses TRBV4-1 and TRBJ2-5, with TRBD1 matching over 7 bases. CDR3 sequence reads: CASSQEPGGETQYF. CDR3 DNA sequence: TGCGCCAGCAGCCAAGAACCAGGGGGAGAGACCCAGTACTTC.